Following are 4 T cell receptor beta chains from one sample sequenced in a study of blood T cells in healthy people across ages (dated by TCRdb to 2014 to 2015). The library was obtained by 5' RACE. Sequencer: Illumina HiSeq 2500. A second PCR of about 7 to 12 cycles was run with a J-beta primer mix and a sample-barcoded 5' primer. In-frame beta chains were kept once TCRdb had trimmed the public reads at Q25 with fastp and called clones with MiXCR. Every CDR3 protein is listed once, alongside the most common genes and DNA of its rows. The sample table lists 700,000 to 950,000 distinct CDR3 sequences, roughly 43% of them with a count of one. The ten biggest clones cover 20% to 25% of the sample. Material: blood. These receptors were taken from a woman aged 60-75 years in good health.

This clonotype has a count of ten or more. This chain connects TRBV19 to TRBJ2-3; tentatively, D is TRBD1 (5 bases). CDR3 length: 14 amino acids. V was pared by 2 bases and J by 4 bases, with 10 bases between. Germline CDR1 reads LNHDA; CDR2 reads SQIVND (reference sequence). CDR3 DNA: TGTGCCAGTAGTATAAAGGGGTCCGCAGATACGCAGTATTTT. This encodes CASSIKGSADTQYF.

The chain employs TRBV25-1 and TRBJ1-1, with TRBD1 matching 7 bases. Losses at the gene ends were 0 bases for V and 0 bases for J; bases not matched to a gene: 1. CDR1 and CDR2 (germline): MGHDK, SYGVNS. The CDR3 spans 15 residues. The CDR3 loop reads CASSEYRGMNTEAFF. The CDR3 DNA sequence: TGTGCCAGCAGTGAATACAGGGGGATGAACACTGAAGCTTTCTTT.

CDR3 nucleotide sequence: TGCGCCAGCAGCTTGGGAGGGACAAGTTACAATGAGCAGTACTTC. Its protein product is CASSLGGTSYNEQYF. The chain recombines TRBV5-1 with TRBJ2-7, with D perhaps TRBD1 (6 bases). CDR1 and CDR2 (germline): SGHRS, YFSETQ. This CDR3 has 15 amino acids. Between the trimmed V and J ends, which lost 0 bases and 7 bases, there was a span of 17 bases.

This clonotype was seen only a few times. The CDR3 sequence is CSARWALTYEQYF. The CDR3 nucleotides are TGCAGTGCTAGATGGGCACTAACCTACGAGCAGTACTTC. The chain joins TRBV20-1 to TRBJ2-7; no clear D gene. The V end lost 2 bases, the J end lost 2 bases, and 10 bases lay between the germline ends. Germline assignment: CDR1 DFQATT and CDR2 SNEGSKA (reference sequence). The CDR3 contains 13 residues.